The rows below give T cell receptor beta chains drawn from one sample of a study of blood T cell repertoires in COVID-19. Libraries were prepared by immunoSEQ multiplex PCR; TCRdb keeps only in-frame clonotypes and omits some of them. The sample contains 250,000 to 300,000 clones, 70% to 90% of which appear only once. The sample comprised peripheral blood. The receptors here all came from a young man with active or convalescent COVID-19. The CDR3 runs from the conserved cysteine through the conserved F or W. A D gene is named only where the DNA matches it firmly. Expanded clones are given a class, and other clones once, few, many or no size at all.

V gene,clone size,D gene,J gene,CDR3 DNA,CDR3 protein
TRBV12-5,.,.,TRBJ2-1,TGTGCTAGTGGTTTGGTACTCCACCGGGCGGGTGAGCAGTTCTTC,CASGLVLHRAGEQFF
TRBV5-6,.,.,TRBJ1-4,TGTGCCAGCAGCTTGAGAGGGATTAATGAAAAACTGTTTTTT,CASSLRGINEKLFF
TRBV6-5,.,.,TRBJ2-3,TGTGCCAGCATTCCACGAGTTAGCACAGATACGCAGTATTTT,CASIPRVSTDTQYF
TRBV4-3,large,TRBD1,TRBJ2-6,TGCGCCAGCAGCCAAGGGACAGGGACTGGGGCCAACGTCCTGACTTTC,CASSQGTGTGANVLTF
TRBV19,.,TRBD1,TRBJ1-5,TGTGCCAGTAGGGTGACAGGGGGGTACAGCAATCAGCCCCAGCATTTT,CASRVTGGYSNQPQHF
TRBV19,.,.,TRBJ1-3,TGTGCCAGTAAACCGACCGGGGGGGCTATTCTCTCTGGAAACACCATATATTTT,CASKPTGGAILSGNTIYF
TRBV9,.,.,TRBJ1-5,TGTGCCAGCAGCGCCACAGGGAATCAGCCCCAGCATTTT,CASSATGNQPQHF
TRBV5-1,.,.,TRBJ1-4,TGCGCCAGCAGCCCAACCCTCCGGGGTGAAAAACTGTTTTTT,CASSPTLRGEKLFF
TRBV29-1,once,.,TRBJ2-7,TGCAGCGGAAGGGGTTCCTACGAGCAGTACTTC,CSGRGSYEQYF
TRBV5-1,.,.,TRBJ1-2,TGCGCCAGCAGTCCATCAACCCAGGGGATCGCAACCTTGGGCTACACCTTC,CASSPSTQGIATLGYTF
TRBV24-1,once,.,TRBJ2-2,TGTGCCACCCGACAGAAGAACACCGGGGAGCTGTTTTTT,CATRQKNTGELFF
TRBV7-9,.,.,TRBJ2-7,TGTGCCAGCAGCTTCCCGGACAACCCCGAGCAGTACTTC,CASSFPDNPEQYF
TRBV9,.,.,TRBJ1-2,TGTGCCAGCAGCGTAGCCCCGACAGACAACTATGGCTACACCTTC,CASSVAPTDNYGYTF
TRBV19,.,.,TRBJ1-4,TGTGCCAGTAGTATTTGGAGGGTTCAAGGTGAAAAACTGTTTTTT,CASSIWRVQGEKLFF
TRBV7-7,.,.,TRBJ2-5,TGTGCCAGCAGCTTAGGCGGTACCCACCAAGAGACCCAGTACTTC,CASSLGGTHQETQYF
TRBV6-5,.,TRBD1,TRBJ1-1,TGTGCCAGCAGTTACGGGGACAGCCACGACGCTGAAGCTTTCTTT,CASSYGDSHDAEAFF
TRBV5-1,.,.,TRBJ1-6,TGCGCCAGCAGCTTGGGGGAAGTGGTAGGGGGTAATTCACCCCTCCACTTT,CASSLGEVVGGNSPLHF
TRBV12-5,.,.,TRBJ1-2,TGTGCTAGTGGTTTGTTCGAGACGCAGGCATTTGGCTACACCTTC,CASGLFETQAFGYTF
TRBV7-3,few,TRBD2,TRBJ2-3,TGTGCCAGCGCCAAGTCTCTCGGTACCGGGGGAGGGCGTGCAGATACGCAGTATTTT,CASAKSLGTGGGRADTQYF
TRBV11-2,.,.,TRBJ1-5,TGTGCCAGCAGCTTAGCAGGGATTAGGGATCAGCCCCAGCATTTT,CASSLAGIRDQPQHF
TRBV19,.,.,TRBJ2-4,TGTGCCAGTCAAGTCCGGGAAGGGAGCGACATTCAGTACTTC,CASQVREGSDIQYF
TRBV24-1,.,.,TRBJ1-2,TGTGCCACCAGTGATCTGACCGGAGGCGGCTACACCTTC,CATSDLTGGGYTF
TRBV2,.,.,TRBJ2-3,TGTGCCAGCAGTGAAAATGATCGGTATACGCAGTATTTT,CASSENDRYTQYF
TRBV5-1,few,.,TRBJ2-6,TGCGCCAGCAGCTTGGGCAGGGGCAACTCTGGGGCCAACGTCCTGACTTTC,CASSLGRGNSGANVLTF
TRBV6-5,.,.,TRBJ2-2,TGTGCCAGCAGTTACACCCAGGGTTTTACCGGGGAGCTGTTTTTT,CASSYTQGFTGELFF
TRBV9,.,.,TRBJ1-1,TGTGCCAGCAGCGTAGAACAGTGGGACACTGAAGCTTTCTTT,CASSVEQWDTEAFF
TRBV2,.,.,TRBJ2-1,TGTGCCAGCAGTGAGAGGCCCGCGAGATACAATGAGCAGTTCTTC,CASSERPARYNEQFF
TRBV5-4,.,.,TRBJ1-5,TGTGCCAGCAGCTTGGGGCCCGGGGAGCCCCAGCATTTT,CASSLGPGEPQHF
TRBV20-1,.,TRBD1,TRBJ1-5,TGCAGTGCTAGTAGACAGGGAGCAATCCAGCCCCAGCATTTT,CSASRQGAIQPQHF
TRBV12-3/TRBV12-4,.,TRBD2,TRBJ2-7,TGTGCCAGCAGTTCTAGCGGGAGTGGTGAGCAGTACTTC,CASSSSGSGEQYF
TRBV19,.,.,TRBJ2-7,TGTGCCAGTAGTTTCCGGGACACCGGGGCCTACGAGCAGTACTTC,CASSFRDTGAYEQYF
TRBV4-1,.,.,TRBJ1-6,TGCGCCAGCAGCCAAGCGGGTTCCAGCTCCTATAATTCACCCCTCCACTTT,CASSQAGSSSYNSPLHF
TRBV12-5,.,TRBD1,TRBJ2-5,TGTGCTAGTGGTTTGGAGACAGGGAAAGAGACCCAGTACTTC,CASGLETGKETQYF
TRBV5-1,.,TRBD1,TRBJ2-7,TGCGCCAGCAGCTTGGGGACGGGACAGGTTTACGAGCAGTACTTC,CASSLGTGQVYEQYF
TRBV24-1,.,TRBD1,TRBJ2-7,TGTGCCACCAGTGACCCCGGGACAGGGCTGGGAGAGCAGTACTTC,CATSDPGTGLGEQYF
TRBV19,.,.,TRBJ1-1,TGTGCCAGTAGTAGGGACTACAGGGACACTGAAGCTTTCTTT,CASSRDYRDTEAFF
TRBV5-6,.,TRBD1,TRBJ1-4,TGTGCCAGCAGCCGGGACAGGGAGGATGAAAAACTGTTTTTT,CASSRDREDEKLFF
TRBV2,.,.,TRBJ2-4,TGTGCCAGCAGAGCGGTGGTTGGGATTCAGTACTTC,CASRAVVGIQYF
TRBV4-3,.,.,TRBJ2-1,TGCGCCAGCAGCCAAGCAGTCGGCGGGGCCTGGGATGAGCAGTTCTTC,CASSQAVGGAWDEQFF
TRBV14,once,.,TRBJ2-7,TGTGCCAGCAGCCATTTTGGAGGAAACTACGAGCAGTACTTC,CASSHFGGNYEQYF
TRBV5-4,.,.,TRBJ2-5,TGTGCCAGCAGCTTGGGGGCGGGGGACACAGAGACCCAGTACTTC,CASSLGAGDTETQYF
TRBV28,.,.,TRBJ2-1,TGTGCCAGCAGTTTCTTGAAGAGCTCCTACAATGAGCAGTTCTTC,CASSFLKSSYNEQFF
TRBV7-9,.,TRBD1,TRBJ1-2,TGTGCCAGCAGCTTAACAGGGGGGGCCTATGGCTACACCTTC,CASSLTGGAYGYTF
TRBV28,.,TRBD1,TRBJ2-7,TGTGCCAGCAGTGAACAGGGGAGTACCTACGAGCAGTACTTC,CASSEQGSTYEQYF
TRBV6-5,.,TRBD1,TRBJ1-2,TGTGCCAGCAGAACAGGGACAGGGGGCAACTATGGCTACACCTTC,CASRTGTGGNYGYTF
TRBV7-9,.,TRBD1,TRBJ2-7,TGTGCCAGCAGCTTTACAGGGGGTGGTTACGAGCAGTACTTC,CASSFTGGGYEQYF
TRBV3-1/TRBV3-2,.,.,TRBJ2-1,TGTGCCAGCAGCCAAGTGACAGGTCAGGAGCAGTTCTTC,CASSQVTGQEQFF
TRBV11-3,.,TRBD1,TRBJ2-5,TGTGCCAGCAGCTTAGGACAGGGTGGTGTGGAGACCCAGTACTTC,CASSLGQGGVETQYF
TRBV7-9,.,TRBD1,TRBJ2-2,TGTGCCAGCAGCCGGGACAGGTGGGAGCTGTTTTTT,CASSRDRWELFF
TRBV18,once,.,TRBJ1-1,TGTGCCAGCTCAACTCAGACAATACCGAATGAAGCTTTCTTT,CASSTQTIPNEAFF
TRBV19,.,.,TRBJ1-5,TGTGCCAGTAGTATAGAACAGGGCGCGCAGCCCCAGCATTTT,CASSIEQGAQPQHF
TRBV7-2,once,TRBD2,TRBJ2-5,TGTGCCAGCAGGATTTCGGGACTAGCGGGAGGGCCGGGAGAGACCCAGTACTTC,CASRISGLAGGPGETQYF
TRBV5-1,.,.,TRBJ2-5,TGCGCCACCAAAATAACTAGCTCCCAAGAGACCCAGTACTTC,CATKITSSQETQYF
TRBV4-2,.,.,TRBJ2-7,TGTGCCAGCAGCCAAGTCCCCAGTCGGGACGAGCAGTACTTC,CASSQVPSRDEQYF
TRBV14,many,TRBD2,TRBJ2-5,TGTGCCAGCAGCCAAGATAGGACTAGCTGGGGGGAGACCCAGTACTTC,CASSQDRTSWGETQYF
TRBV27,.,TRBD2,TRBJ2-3,TGTGCCAGCAGTTTATTAGGCGGGGGAGTCACAGATACGCAGTATTTT,CASSLLGGGVTDTQYF
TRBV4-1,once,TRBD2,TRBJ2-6,TGCGCCAGCAGCCAGATGGGAGGGCCTGGGGCCAACGTCCTGACTTTC,CASSQMGGPGANVLTF